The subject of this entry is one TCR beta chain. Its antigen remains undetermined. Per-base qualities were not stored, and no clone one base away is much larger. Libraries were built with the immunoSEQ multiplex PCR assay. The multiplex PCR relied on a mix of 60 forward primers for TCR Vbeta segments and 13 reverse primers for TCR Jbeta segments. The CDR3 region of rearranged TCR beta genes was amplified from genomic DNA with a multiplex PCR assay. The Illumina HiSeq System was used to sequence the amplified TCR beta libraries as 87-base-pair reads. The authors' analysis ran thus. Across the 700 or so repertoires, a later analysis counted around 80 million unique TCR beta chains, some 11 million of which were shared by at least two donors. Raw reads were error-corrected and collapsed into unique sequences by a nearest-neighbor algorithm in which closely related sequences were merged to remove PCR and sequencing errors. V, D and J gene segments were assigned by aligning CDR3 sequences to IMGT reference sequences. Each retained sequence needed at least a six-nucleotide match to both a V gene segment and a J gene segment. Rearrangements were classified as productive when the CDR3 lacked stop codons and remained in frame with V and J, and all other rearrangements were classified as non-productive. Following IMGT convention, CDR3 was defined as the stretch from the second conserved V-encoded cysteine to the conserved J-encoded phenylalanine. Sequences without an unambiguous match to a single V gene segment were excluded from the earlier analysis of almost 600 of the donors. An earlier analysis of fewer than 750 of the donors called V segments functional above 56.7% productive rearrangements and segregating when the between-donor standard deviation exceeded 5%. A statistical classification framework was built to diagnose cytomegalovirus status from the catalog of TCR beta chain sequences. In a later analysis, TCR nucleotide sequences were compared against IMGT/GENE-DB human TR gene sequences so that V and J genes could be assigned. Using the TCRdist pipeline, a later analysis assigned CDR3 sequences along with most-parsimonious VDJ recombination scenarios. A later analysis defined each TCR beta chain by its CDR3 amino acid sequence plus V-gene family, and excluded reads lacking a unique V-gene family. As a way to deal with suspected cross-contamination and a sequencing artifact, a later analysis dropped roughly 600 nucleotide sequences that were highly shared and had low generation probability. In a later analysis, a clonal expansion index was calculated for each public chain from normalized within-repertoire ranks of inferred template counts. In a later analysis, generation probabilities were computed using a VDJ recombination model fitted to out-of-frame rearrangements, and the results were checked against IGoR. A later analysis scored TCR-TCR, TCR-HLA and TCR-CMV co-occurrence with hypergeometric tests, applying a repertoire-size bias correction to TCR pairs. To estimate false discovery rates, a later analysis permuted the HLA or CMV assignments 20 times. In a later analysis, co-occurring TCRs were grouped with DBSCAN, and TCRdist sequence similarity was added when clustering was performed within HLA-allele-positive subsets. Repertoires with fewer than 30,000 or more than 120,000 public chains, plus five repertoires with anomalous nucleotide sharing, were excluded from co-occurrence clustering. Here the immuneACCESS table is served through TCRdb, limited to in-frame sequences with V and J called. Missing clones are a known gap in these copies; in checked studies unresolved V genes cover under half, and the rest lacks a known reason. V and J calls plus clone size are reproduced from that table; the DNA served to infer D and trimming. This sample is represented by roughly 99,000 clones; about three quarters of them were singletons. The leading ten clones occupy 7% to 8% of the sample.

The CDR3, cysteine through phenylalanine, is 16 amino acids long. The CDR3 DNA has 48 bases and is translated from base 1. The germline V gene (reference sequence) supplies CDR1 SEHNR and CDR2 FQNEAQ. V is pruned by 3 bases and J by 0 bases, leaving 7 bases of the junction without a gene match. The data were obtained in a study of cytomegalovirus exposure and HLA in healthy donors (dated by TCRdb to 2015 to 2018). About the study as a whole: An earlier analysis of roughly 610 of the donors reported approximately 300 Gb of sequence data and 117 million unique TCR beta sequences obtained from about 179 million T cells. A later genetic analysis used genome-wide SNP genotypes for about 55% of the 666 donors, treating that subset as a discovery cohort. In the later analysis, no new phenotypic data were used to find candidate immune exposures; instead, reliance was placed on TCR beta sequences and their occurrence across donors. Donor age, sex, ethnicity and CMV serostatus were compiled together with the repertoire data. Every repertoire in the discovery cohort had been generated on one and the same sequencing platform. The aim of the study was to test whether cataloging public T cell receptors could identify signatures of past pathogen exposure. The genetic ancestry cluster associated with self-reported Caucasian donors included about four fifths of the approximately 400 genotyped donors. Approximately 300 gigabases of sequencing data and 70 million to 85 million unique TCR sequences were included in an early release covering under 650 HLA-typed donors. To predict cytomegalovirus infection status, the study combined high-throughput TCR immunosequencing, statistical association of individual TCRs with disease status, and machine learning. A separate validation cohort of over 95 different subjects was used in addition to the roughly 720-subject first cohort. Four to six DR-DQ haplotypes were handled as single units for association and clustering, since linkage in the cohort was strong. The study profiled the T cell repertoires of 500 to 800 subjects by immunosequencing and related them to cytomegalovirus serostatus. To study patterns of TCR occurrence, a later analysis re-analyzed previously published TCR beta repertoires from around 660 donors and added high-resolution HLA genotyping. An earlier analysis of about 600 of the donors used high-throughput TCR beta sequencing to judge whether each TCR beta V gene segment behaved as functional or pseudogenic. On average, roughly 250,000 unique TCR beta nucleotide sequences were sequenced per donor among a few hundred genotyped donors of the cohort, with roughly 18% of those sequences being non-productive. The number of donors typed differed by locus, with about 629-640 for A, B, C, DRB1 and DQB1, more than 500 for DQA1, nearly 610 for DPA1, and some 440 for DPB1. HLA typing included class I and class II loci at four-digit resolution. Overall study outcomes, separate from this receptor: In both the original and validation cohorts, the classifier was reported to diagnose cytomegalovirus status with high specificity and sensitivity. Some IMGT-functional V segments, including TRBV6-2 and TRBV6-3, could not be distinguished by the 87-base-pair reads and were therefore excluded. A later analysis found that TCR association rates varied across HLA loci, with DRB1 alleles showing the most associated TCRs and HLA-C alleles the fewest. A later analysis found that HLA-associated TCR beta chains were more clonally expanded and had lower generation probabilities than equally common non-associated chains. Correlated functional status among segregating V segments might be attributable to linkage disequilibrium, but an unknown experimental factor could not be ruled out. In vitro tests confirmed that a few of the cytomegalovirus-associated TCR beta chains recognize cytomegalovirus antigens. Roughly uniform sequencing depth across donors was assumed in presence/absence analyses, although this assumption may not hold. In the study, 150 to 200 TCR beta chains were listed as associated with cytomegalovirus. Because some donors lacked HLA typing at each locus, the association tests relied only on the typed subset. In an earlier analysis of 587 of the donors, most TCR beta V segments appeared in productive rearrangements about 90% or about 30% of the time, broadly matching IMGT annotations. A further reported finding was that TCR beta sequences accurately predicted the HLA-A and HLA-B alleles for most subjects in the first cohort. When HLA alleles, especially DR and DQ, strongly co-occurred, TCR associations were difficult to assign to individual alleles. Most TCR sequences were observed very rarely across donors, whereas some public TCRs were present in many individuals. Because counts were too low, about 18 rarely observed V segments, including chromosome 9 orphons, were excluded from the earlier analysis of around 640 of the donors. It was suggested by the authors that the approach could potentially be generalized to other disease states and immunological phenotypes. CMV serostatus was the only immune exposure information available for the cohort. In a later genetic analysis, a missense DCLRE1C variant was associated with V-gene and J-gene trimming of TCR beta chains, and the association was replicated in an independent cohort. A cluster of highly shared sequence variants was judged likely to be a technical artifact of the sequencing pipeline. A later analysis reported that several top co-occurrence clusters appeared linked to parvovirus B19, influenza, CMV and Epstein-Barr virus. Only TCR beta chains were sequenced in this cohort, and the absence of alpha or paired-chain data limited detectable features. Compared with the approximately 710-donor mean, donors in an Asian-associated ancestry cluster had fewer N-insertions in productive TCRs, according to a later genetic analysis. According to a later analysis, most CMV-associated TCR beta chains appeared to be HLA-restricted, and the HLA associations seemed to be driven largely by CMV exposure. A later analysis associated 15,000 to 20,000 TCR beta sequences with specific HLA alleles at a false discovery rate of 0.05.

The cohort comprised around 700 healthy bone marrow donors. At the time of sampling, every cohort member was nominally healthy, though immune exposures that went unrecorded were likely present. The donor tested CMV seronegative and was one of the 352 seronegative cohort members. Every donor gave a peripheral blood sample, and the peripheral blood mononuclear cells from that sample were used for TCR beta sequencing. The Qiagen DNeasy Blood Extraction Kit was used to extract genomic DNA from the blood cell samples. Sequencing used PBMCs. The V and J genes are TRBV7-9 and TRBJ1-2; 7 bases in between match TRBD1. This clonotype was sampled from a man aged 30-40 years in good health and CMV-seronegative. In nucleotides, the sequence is TGTGCCAGCAGCTTGGGGTTGGACAGGACTAACTATGGCTACACCTTC. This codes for CASSLGLDRTNYGYTF.